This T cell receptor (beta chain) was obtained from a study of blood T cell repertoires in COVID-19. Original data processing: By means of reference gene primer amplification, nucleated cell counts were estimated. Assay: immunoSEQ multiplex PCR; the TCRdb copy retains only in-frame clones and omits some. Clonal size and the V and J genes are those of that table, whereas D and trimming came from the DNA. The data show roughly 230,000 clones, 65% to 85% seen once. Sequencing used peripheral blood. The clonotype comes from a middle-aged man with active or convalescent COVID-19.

CDR3 region: CASRVDGRSYNEQFF. The CDR3, as DNA: TGCGCCAGCAGAGTGGATGGGAGAAGTTACAATGAGCAGTTCTTC. The chain recombines TRBV5-1 with TRBJ2-1; tentative D call: TRBD2 (5 bases). The V gene's germline CDR1 is SGHRS and CDR2 YFSETQ. Trimming cost V 5 bases and J 4 bases, with 16 bases left between them. This CDR3 spans 15 amino acids.